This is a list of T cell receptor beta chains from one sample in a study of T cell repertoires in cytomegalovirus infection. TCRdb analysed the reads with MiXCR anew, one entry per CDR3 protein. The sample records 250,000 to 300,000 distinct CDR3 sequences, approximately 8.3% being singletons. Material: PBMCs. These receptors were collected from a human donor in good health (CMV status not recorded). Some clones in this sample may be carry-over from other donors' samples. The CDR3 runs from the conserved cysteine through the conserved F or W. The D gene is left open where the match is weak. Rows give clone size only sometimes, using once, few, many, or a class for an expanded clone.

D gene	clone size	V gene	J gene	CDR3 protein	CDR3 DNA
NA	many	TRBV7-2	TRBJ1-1	CASSSSPGSAFF	TGTGCCAGCAGCTCGAGTCCAGGTTCGGCTTTCTTT
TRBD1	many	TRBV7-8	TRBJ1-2	CASSLVRQGERDGYTF	TGTGCCAGCAGCTTAGTTAGACAGGGAGAAAGAGATGGCTACACCTTC
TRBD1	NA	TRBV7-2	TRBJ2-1	CASSLRTGGLGSYNEQFF	TGTGCCAGCAGCCTGCGGACAGGGGGGTTGGGGTCCTACAATGAGCAGTTCTTC
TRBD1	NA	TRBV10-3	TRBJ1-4	CAIRSGGSNEKLFF	TGTGCCATCAGATCAGGGGGCTCTAATGAAAAACTGTTTTTT
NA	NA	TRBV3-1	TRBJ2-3	CASSQFKPAGYADTQYF	TGTGCCAGCAGCCAATTTAAACCGGCAGGGTACGCAGATACGCAGTATTTT
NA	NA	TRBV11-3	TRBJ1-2	CASSSRGTSGYTF	TGTGCCAGCAGCTCCCGGGGCACAAGTGGCTACACCTTC
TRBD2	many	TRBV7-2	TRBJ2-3	CASSFRTSFRGTQYF	TGTGCCAGCAGCTTCCGGACTAGCTTTCGTGGTACGCAGTATTTT
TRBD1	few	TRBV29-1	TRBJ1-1	CSVGGGTGDTEAFF	TGCAGCGTGGGGGGTGGGACAGGGGACACTGAAGCTTTCTTT
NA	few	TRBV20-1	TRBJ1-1	CSAIRQLNTEAFF	TGCAGTGCTATTCGACAGCTGAACACTGAAGCTTTCTTT
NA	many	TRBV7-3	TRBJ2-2	CASSHSYTGELFF	TGTGCCAGCAGCCACTCCTACACCGGGGAGCTGTTTTTT
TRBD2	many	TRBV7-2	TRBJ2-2	CASSHLAGGTGELFF	TGTGCCAGCAGCCACTTAGCGGGGGGCACCGGGGAGCTGTTTTTT
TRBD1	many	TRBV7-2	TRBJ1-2	CASSLPGTGYGYTF	TGTGCCAGCAGCTTACCCGGGACAGGGTACGGCTACACCTTC
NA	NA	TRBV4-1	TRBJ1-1	CASSQDPGGTGTEAFF	TGCGCCAGCAGCCAAGATCCGGGAGGGACGGGGACTGAAGCTTTCTTT
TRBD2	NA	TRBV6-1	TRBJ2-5	CATRLAADRETQYF	TGTGCCACCCGACTAGCGGCGGACAGGGAGACCCAGTACTTC
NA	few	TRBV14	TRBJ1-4	CASSPQALRGEKLFF	TGTGCCAGCAGCCCACAGGCATTAAGAGGTGAAAAACTGTTTTTT
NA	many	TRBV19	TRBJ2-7	CASSIDGRTYEQYF	TGTGCCAGTAGTATAGATGGACGGACCTACGAGCAGTACTTC
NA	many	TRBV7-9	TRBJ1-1	CASSLGGARSNTEAFF	TGTGCCAGCAGCTTAGGGGGGGCGCGGTCGAACACTGAAGCTTTCTTT
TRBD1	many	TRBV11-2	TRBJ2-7	CASSPGQGAYEQYF	TGTGCCAGCAGCCCGGGACAGGGCGCCTACGAGCAGTACTTC
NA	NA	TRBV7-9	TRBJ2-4	CASSLSQAKNIQYF	TGTGCCAGCAGCTTATCCCAAGCCAAAAACATTCAGTACTTC
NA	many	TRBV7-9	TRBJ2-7	CASSTGWLEQYF	TGTGCCAGCAGCACGGGCTGGCTCGAGCAGTACTTC
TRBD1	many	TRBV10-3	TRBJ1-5	CAISPLPSTGTSNQPQHF	TGTGCCATCAGCCCGCTTCCATCGACAGGGACTAGCAATCAGCCCCAGCATTTT
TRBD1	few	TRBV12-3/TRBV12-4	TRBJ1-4	CASSLRTGGKLFF	TGTGCCAGCAGTCTCCGGACAGGGGGAAAACTGTTTTTT